These T cell receptor beta chains were read from a single sample in a study of CD8 T cells in ankylosing spondylitis. MiXCR, applied by TCRdb to the 5' RACE reads, yields one record per CDR3 protein. The data hold 310,000 or so distinct CDR3 sequences, with 20% observed a single time. Material: blood, either unsorted or a sorted T cell fraction (not recorded which). These TCRs come from a male donor with ankylosing spondylitis or in good health (not recorded which). The CDR3 runs from the conserved cysteine through the conserved F or W. A D gene is named only where the DNA matches it firmly. Where a row states a size, it is once, few, many or the class of an expanded clone; other rows omit it.

size,V,D,J,DNA,CDR3
few,TRBV25-1,.,TRBJ1-3,TGTGCCAGCAGTGGACGGGGGCCTGACACCATATATTTT,CASSGRGPDTIYF
few,TRBV7-3,.,TRBJ1-6,TGTGCCAGCAGCTTAAACCCGGGCTCGCGATCACCCCTCCACTTT,CASSLNPGSRSPLHF
few,TRBV7-2,.,TRBJ1-2,TGTGCCAGCAGCTTGGGCATGACAGCGAACTATGGCTACACCTTC,CASSLGMTANYGYTF
few,TRBV7-8,TRBD2,TRBJ2-5,TGTGCCACTGGGGAGGGGACGATTGGGACCCAGTACTTC,CATGEGTIGTQYF
few,TRBV5-1,.,TRBJ2-3,TGCGCCAGCAGCTACCGCAGGGGTAGCACAGATACGCAGTATTTT,CASSYRRGSTDTQYF
.,TRBV9,.,TRBJ1-1,TGTGCCAGCAGCGTAGAAAGTCTGGGGACTGGAGAAGCTTTCTTT,CASSVESLGTGEAFF
many,TRBV20-1,.,TRBJ2-3,TGCAGTGCTAGGTTCAACACCCACACAGATACGCAGTATTTT,CSARFNTHTDTQYF
.,TRBV25-1,.,TRBJ1-4,TGTGCCAGCAGTACCGCCACAACTAATGAAAAACTGTTTTTT,CASSTATTNEKLFF
.,TRBV10-3,.,TRBJ2-3,TGTGCCATCAGTGCGGCAGGGGGCACAGATACGCAGTATTTT,CAISAAGGTDTQYF
many,TRBV29-1,.,TRBJ2-5,TGCAGCGTTGTGGGCAGAGGAGAGACCCAGTACTTC,CSVVGRGETQYF
few,TRBV6-5,TRBD1,TRBJ2-1,TGTGCCAGCAGTTTCGGGACAGGGGTCGGAAATGAGCAGTTCTTC,CASSFGTGVGNEQFF
few,TRBV5-1,TRBD1,TRBJ1-4,TGCGCCAGCAGCTTAGGACAGGTGAACGAAAAACTGTTTTTT,CASSLGQVNEKLFF
.,TRBV12-3/TRBV12-4,.,TRBJ2-3,TGTGCCAGCAGTTCCGCCAGGGGAGATACGCAGTATTTT,CASSSARGDTQYF
few,TRBV25-1,TRBD1,TRBJ1-1,TGTGCCAGCAGTGAGTGGGACCCCGGGACAGGGGAGAGCACTGAAGCTTTCTTT,CASSEWDPGTGESTEAFF
many,TRBV12-3/TRBV12-4,TRBD1,TRBJ1-3,TGTGCCAGCAAAACAGGGGGCGGAAACACCATATATTTT,CASKTGGGNTIYF
.,TRBV5-1,.,TRBJ1-5,TGCGCCAGCAGCTTCGACAGCCCCGATCAGCCCCAGCATTTT,CASSFDSPDQPQHF
few,TRBV12-3/TRBV12-4,TRBD2,TRBJ2-3,TGTGCCAGCAGTTTGAACGGGAGGATCACAGATACGCAGTATTTT,CASSLNGRITDTQYF
few,TRBV6-1,.,TRBJ1-4,TGTGCCAGCAGCCCTTATCGGCGGAGTGAAAAACTGTTTTTT,CASSPYRRSEKLFF
few,TRBV3-1,.,TRBJ2-2,TGTGCCAGCAGCCAAGAGGGAGAAACCGGGGAGCTGTTTTTT,CASSQEGETGELFF
few,TRBV20-1,.,TRBJ2-5,TGCAGTGCTAGATCGGAGGATACGGAGACCCAGTACTTC,CSARSEDTETQYF
few,TRBV5-1,.,TRBJ2-1,TGCGCCAGCAGCTTGACGGGCCTCTTTTACAATGAGCAGTTCTTC,CASSLTGLFYNEQFF
many,TRBV20-1,.,TRBJ1-2,TGCAGTGCTCCTCGGGGCTCGAGGCATGGCTACACCTTC,CSAPRGSRHGYTF
.,TRBV6-1,.,TRBJ1-1,TGTGCCAGCAGGGAAACAGGGCGGACTGAAGCTTTCTTT,CASRETGRTEAFF
.,TRBV14,.,TRBJ2-1,TGTGCCAGCAGGCGCTCAGGGAGTCCAACGTGGGGTGGGTCCTACAATGAGCAGTTCTTC,CASRRSGSPTWGGSYNEQFF
few,TRBV15,.,TRBJ2-5,TGTGCCACCAGCAGAGATCAAGGGTGGGGAGAGACCCAGTACTTC,CATSRDQGWGETQYF
.,TRBV20-1,TRBD1,TRBJ2-5,TGCAGTGCTAGTCGGTCAGGGGGCTGGCAAGAGACCCAGTACTTC,CSASRSGGWQETQYF
many,TRBV5-1,.,TRBJ2-2,TGCGCCAGCAGGGAGAACACCGGGGAGCTGTTTTTT,CASRENTGELFF
.,TRBV7-6,.,TRBJ1-1,TGTGCCAGCAGCCCACCGATCCGGACGGGCTCTGTGAACACTGAAGCTTTCTTT,CASSPPIRTGSVNTEAFF
.,TRBV9,.,TRBJ1-1,TGTGCCAGCAGCGAGTTTGGAGGAGCGGACACTGAAGCTTTCTTT,CASSEFGGADTEAFF
.,TRBV12-5,.,TRBJ1-2,TGTGCTAGTGGTTTGGAGGGGTATGGCTACACCTTC,CASGLEGYGYTF
.,TRBV12-3/TRBV12-4,.,TRBJ1-6,TGTGCCAGCAGTCTGGGACGGACCAATTCACCCCTCCACTTT,CASSLGRTNSPLHF
few,TRBV5-1,.,TRBJ1-1,TGCGCCAGCAGCTTGATTACGGGCATGAACACTGAAGCTTTCTTT,CASSLITGMNTEAFF
.,TRBV6-5,.,TRBJ1-2,TGTGCCAGCAGTTGGAACAAGAACTATGGCTACACCTTC,CASSWNKNYGYTF
.,TRBV15,.,TRBJ2-3,TGTGCCACCAGCAGAGATGCTTCGCAGGCCACAGATACGCAGTATTTT,CATSRDASQATDTQYF
few,TRBV12-3/TRBV12-4,TRBD1,TRBJ1-5,TGTGCCAGCAGTTTCCAGGGGGGAAGAGGGGAGCCCCAGCATTTT,CASSFQGGRGEPQHF
.,TRBV13,.,TRBJ1-2,TGTGCCAGCAGCTTAGTGGGGGGGCTGGATGGCTACACCTTC,CASSLVGGLDGYTF
.,TRBV5-1,TRBD2,TRBJ2-5,TGCGCCAGCAGCTTCAGCGGGGGGGGATACCAAGAGACCCAGTACTTC,CASSFSGGGYQETQYF
few,TRBV7-9,.,TRBJ1-5,TGTGCCAGCAGCTTTGGGTGGGACCCCAATCAGCCCCAGCATTTT,CASSFGWDPNQPQHF
few,TRBV12-3/TRBV12-4,TRBD2,TRBJ2-3,TGTGCCAGCAGTTTAGAGCTAGCGGGAGTTGGCACAGATACGCAGTATTTT,CASSLELAGVGTDTQYF
.,TRBV19,TRBD1,TRBJ1-1,TGTGCCAGTAGTCCTCGGGACAGGGGAAGGAACACTGAAGCTTTCTTT,CASSPRDRGRNTEAFF
few,TRBV5-5,.,TRBJ2-1,TGTGCCAGCAGCTTGGGGAACTCCCCCCTCATGAATGAGCAGTTCTTC,CASSLGNSPLMNEQFF
.,TRBV7-6,TRBD1,TRBJ2-3,TGTGCCAGCAGCTTAGGACAGGGGCCCACAGATACGCAGTATTTT,CASSLGQGPTDTQYF
.,TRBV10-3,.,TRBJ1-2,TGTGCCATCAGTGAGCCGGGCTCGCGACAGTCATACACCTTC,CAISEPGSRQSYTF
.,TRBV4-2,.,TRBJ2-3,TGTGCCAGCAGCCAGTCGGGTGGCACAGATACGCAGTATTTT,CASSQSGGTDTQYF
few,TRBV5-1,TRBD2,TRBJ2-1,TGCGCCAGCAGCATCACTAGCGGGAGGGCCGAGGTGTTCTTC,CASSITSGRAEVFF